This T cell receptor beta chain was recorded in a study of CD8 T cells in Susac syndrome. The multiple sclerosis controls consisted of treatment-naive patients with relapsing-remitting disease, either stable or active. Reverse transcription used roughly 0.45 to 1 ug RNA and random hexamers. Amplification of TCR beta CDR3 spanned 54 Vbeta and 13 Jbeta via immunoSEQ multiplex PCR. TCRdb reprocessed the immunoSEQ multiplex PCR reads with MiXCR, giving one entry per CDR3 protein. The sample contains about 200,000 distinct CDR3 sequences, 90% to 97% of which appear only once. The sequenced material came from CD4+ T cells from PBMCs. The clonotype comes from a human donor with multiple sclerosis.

The chain's CDR3 is CASSTVVDYGYTF. In DNA form, the CDR3 reads TGTGCCAGCAGCACGGTAGTTGACTATGGCTACACCTTC. V and J are TRBV5-4 and TRBJ1-2, with D unresolved. The CDR3 runs 13 residues. CDR1 and CDR2 from the germline V gene are SGHNT and YYREEE (reference sequence). The V end was cut by 4 bases, the J end by 3 bases, with 10 bases between.